Listed below are T cell receptor beta chains from one sample, sequenced in a study of blood T cell repertoires in COVID-19. Produced via immunoSEQ multiplex PCR; TCRdb's table is partial and in-frame only. The table records almost 200,000 clones, 70% to 90% of them present only once. The specimen was peripheral blood. All receptors come from a man in his fifties or sixties with COVID-19, enrolled during active disease. CDR3s include the opening cysteine and the closing phenylalanine or tryptophan. D genes are given only for firm matches. Some rows mark clone size as missing; the rest say once, few, many or name a class of expanded clone.

cdr3_aa	cdr3_nt	clone_size	v_call	j_call	d_call
CASSYDRSHYGYTF	TGTGCCAGCAGTTACGACAGGAGCCACTATGGCTACACCTTC	-	TRBV6-5	TRBJ1-2	-
CASSQAVYNSPLHF	TGTGCCAGCAGCCAAGCCGTTTATAATTCACCCCTCCACTTT	-	TRBV3-1/TRBV3-2	TRBJ1-6	-
CASSPLGTGELFF	TGTGCCAGCAGTCCCCTCGGCACCGGGGAGCTGTTTTTT	-	TRBV27	TRBJ2-2	-
CASSFGRESSGNTIYF	TGTGCCAGCAGCTTCGGCAGGGAATCCTCTGGAAACACCATATATTTT	few	TRBV5-6	TRBJ1-3	-
CASSKGQVNTEAFF	TGTGCCAGCAGCAAGGGACAGGTGAACACTGAAGCTTTCTTT	-	TRBV7-2	TRBJ1-1	TRBD1
CASSQTTGGNQPQHF	TGTGCCAGCAGCCAGACGACAGGGGGAAATCAGCCCCAGCATTTT	-	TRBV3-1/TRBV3-2	TRBJ1-5	TRBD1
CASSIATDRAQPQHF	TGTGCCAGTAGTATAGCGACGGACAGGGCTCAGCCCCAGCATTTT	-	TRBV19	TRBJ1-5	TRBD1
CASSLGGLNTEAFF	TGCGCCAGCAGCTTGGGGGGGCTGAACACTGAAGCTTTCTTT	-	TRBV5-1	TRBJ1-1	-
CASSRGQGGYEQYF	TGTGCCAGCTCACGAGGACAGGGAGGTTACGAGCAGTACTTC	-	TRBV18	TRBJ2-7	TRBD1
CASSELQGALGGYTF	TGTGCCAGCAGTGAACTGCAGGGGGCTCTGGGGGGCTACACCTTC	-	TRBV6-1	TRBJ1-2	TRBD1
CASSEAVSNRGPNYTF	TGTGCCAGCAGTGAAGCGGTATCGAACAGGGGGCCCAACTACACCTTC	-	TRBV6-1	TRBJ1-2	TRBD1
CASSPNLGTQGNTIYF	TGTGCCAGCAGCCCGAACCTCGGGACACAGGGAAACACCATATATTTT	once	TRBV3-1/TRBV3-2	TRBJ1-3	-
CASSPGVGHYNSPLHF	TGTGCCAGCAGCCCGGGGGTTGGGCACTATAATTCACCCCTCCACTTT	-	TRBV3-1/TRBV3-2	TRBJ1-6	-
CASSSRARASQPQHF	TGTGCCAGTAGTAGTAGGGCGAGGGCCAGCCAGCCCCAGCATTTT	-	TRBV19	TRBJ1-5	-
CAISGGQGSYNEQFF	TGTGCCATCAGTGGGGGACAGGGTTCCTACAATGAGCAGTTCTTC	-	TRBV10-3	TRBJ2-1	TRBD1
CASSPSSLYEQYF	TGTGCCAGCAGCCCCTCTAGCCTCTACGAGCAGTACTTC	-	TRBV7-9	TRBJ2-7	-
CASSEDRPRSGNTIYF	TGCGCCAGCAGTGAGGACAGGCCCCGCTCTGGAAACACCATATATTTT	-	TRBV10-2	TRBJ1-3	-
CASTKVRGTEAFF	TGTGCCAGCACCAAAGTCCGGGGCACTGAAGCTTTCTTT	-	TRBV7-2	TRBJ1-1	-
CSARRDREQYF	TGCAGTGCTCGCAGGGACAGGGAGCAGTACTTC	once	TRBV20-1	TRBJ2-7	TRBD1
CASSTRDRGVGDTQYF	TGTGCCAGTAGTACTAGGGACAGGGGAGTAGGAGATACGCAGTATTTT	-	TRBV19	TRBJ2-3	TRBD1
CASSPGTLNTEAFF	TGTGCCAGCAGCCCAGGGACACTGAACACTGAAGCTTTCTTT	-	TRBV7-9	TRBJ1-1	-
CASSLRGQMNEKLFF	TGCGCCAGCAGCTTGCGGGGACAGATGAATGAAAAACTGTTTTTT	-	TRBV5-1	TRBJ1-4	TRBD1
CASSTRDRGSTQYF	TGTGCCAGCAGCACCCGGGACAGGGGCTCAACCCAGTACTTC	-	TRBV6-5	TRBJ2-5	TRBD1
CASGGQGLSYEQYF	TGTGCCAGCGGCGGACAGGGGTTAAGCTACGAGCAGTACTTC	-	TRBV18	TRBJ2-7	TRBD1
CASSLTGFDTEAFF	TGTGCCAGCAGCCTCACAGGGTTCGACACTGAAGCTTTCTTT	-	TRBV6-6	TRBJ1-1	-
CASRKTGGTEAFF	TGTGCCAGCCGTAAGACAGGGGGCACTGAAGCTTTCTTT	-	TRBV27	TRBJ1-1	TRBD1
CASSGQGGQPQHF	TGTGCCAGCAGCGGACAGGGAGGCCAGCCCCAGCATTTT	-	TRBV12-3/TRBV12-4	TRBJ1-5	TRBD1